Included here is one T cell receptor (beta chain) sequence, with context. The antigen is unknown. The sample is drawn from a study of CD4 T cells in relation to SARS-CoV-2 and coronaviruses. CDR3 length equals 16 residues. CDR1 SGHAT and CDR2 FQNNGV come from the germline V gene. The V gene end was trimmed by 5 bases and the J gene end by 5 bases; junction bases not matched to a gene: 12. CD4+ T cells from unexposed donors were obtained before the COVID-19 pandemic (2011-2018). Isolation of CD4+ T cells took place after about 10 days in culture. As cell numbers allowed, unexposed-donor CD4+ T cells faced SARS-CoV-2 S/N and four cold-coronavirus spikes. Repertoires were generated with immunoSEQ multiplex PCR, while TCRdb's copy carries only in-frame clones and drops some. Of about 29,000 clones in the sample, less than 80% were seen once.

The chain employs TRBV11-2 and TRBJ2-5; 9 nucleotides align to TRBD2. The sequenced material came from CD4+ T cells from PBMCs, cultured in vitro. The source is a human donor in good health. DNA for the CDR3: TGTGCCAGCAGCCGCCTAAGAGCGGGAGGTGGGGAGACCCAGTACTTC. Amino acids: CASSRLRAGGGETQYF. The full variable domain, in which reference TRBV11-2 and TRBJ2-5 provide the parts outside the CDR3, is EAGVAQSPRYKIIEKRQSVAFWCNPISGHATLYWYQQILGQGPKLLIQFQNNGVVDDSQLPKDRFSAERLKGVDSTLKIQPAKLEDSAVYLCASSRLRAGGGETQYFGPGTRLLVL.